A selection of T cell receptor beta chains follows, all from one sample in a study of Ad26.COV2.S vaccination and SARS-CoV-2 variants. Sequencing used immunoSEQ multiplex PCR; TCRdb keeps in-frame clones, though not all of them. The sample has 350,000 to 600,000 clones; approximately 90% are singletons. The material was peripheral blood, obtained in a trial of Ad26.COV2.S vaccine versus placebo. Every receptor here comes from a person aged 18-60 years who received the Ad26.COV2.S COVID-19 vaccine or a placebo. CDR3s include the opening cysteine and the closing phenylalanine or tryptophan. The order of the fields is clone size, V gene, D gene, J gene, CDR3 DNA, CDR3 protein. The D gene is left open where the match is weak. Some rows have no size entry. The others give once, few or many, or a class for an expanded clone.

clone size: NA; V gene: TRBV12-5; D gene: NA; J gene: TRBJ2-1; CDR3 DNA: TGTGCTAGTGGGTATAGCTCCTACAATGAGCAGTTCTTC; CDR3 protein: CASGYSSYNEQFF
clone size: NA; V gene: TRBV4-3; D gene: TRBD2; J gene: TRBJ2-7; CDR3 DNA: TGCGCCAGCAGCCGCGGACTAGCGGGGAGCTCCTACGAGCAGTACTTC; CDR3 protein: CASSRGLAGSSYEQYF
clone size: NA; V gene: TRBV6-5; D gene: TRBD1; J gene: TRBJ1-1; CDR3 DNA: TGTGCCAGCAGCGAGGACAGGGGGGCTAACACTGAAGCTTTCTTT; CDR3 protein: CASSEDRGANTEAFF
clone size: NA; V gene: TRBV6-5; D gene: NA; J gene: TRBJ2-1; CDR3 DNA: TGTGCCAGCAGTTACTCCGGGAATCAGTTCTTC; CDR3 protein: CASSYSGNQFF
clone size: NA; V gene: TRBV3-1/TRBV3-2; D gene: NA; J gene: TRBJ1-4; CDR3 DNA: TGTGCCAGCAGCCAAGTTCTGGGGGCAAGGGAAAAACTGTTTTTT; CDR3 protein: CASSQVLGAREKLFF
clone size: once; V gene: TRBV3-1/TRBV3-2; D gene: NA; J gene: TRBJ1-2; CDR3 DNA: TGTGCCAGCAGCCAATATATCGGCGCCGGCTACACCTTC; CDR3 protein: CASSQYIGAGYTF
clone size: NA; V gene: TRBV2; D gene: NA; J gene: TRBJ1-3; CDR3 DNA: TGTGCCAGCAGTGAAGGCCGTGGTGGCAGGGGAGACACCATATATTTT; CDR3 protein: CASSEGRGGRGDTIYF
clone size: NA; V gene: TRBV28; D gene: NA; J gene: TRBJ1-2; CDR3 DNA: TGTGCCAGCAGTTTGGCGGCGTTTGGCTACACCTTC; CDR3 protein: CASSLAAFGYTF
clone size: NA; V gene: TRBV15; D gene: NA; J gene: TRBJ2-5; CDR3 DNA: TGTGCCACCAGCAGAGTTGTAGAGACCCAGTACTTC; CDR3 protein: CATSRVVETQYF
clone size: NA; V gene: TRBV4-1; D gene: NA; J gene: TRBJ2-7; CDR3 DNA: TGCGCCAGCAGCCAAGATCCGGGACGCGATTCCTACGAGCAGTACTTC; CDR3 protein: CASSQDPGRDSYEQYF
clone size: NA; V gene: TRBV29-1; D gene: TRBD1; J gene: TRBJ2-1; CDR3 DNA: TGCAGCGCCCAGAGGACAGGGCCTACCTCCTACAATGAGCAGTTCTTC; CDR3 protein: CSAQRTGPTSYNEQFF
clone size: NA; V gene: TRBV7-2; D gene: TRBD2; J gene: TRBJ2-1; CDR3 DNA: TGTGCCAGCAGCCGGGCGGGACTAGCGGGACCTGACTATGAGCAGTTCTTC; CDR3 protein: CASSRAGLAGPDYEQFF
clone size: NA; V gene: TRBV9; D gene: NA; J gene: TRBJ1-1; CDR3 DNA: TGTGCCAGCAGCGCCCGGCAGATGAACACTGAAGCTTTCTTT; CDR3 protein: CASSARQMNTEAFF
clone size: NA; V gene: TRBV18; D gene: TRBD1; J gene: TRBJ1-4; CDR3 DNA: TGTGCCAGCTCACTCGACAGGGTTGTGGAAAAACTGTTTTTT; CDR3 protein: CASSLDRVVEKLFF
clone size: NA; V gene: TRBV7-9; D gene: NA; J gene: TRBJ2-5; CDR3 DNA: TGTGCCAGCAGCTTACCGAGGGGGTTCCAAGAGACCCAGTACTTC; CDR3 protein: CASSLPRGFQETQYF
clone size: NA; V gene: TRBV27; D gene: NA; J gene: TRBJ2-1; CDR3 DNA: TGTGCCAGCAGTTTATATGGGGGGGCCGGACTCAATGAGCAGTTCTTC; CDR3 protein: CASSLYGGAGLNEQFF
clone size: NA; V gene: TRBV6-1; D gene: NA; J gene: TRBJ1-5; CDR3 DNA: TGTGCCAGCAGGGAAACGGGAATACCGAATCAGCCCCAGCATTTT; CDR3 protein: CASRETGIPNQPQHF
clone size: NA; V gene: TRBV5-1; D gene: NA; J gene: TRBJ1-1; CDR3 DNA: TGCGCCAGCAGTCATTGGGGGGTAGAGCAGGGGTATGAAGCTTTCTTT; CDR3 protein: CASSHWGVEQGYEAFF
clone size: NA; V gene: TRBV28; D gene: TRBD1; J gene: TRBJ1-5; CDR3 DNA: TGTGCCAGCAGTTTAACAGGGGATAGCAATCAGCCCCAGCATTTT; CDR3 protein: CASSLTGDSNQPQHF
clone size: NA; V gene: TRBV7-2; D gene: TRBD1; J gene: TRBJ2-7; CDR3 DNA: TGTGCCAGCAGCTTTGGGACAGGCAACCCTCCCAGGCAGTACTTC; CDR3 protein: CASSFGTGNPPRQYF
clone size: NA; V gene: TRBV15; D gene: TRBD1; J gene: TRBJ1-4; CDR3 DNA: TGTGCCACCAGCAAGCCGGGACAGAATAATGAAAAACTGTTTTTT; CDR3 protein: CATSKPGQNNEKLFF
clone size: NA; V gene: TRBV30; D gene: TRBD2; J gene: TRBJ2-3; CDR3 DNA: TGTGCCTGGTCGCGTATCCGGACTAGCGGGGGCGCAGATACGCAGTATTTT; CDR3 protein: CAWSRIRTSGGADTQYF
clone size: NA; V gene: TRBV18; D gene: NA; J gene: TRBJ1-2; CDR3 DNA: TGTGCCAGCTCACCACGGGCAGGGGACGGCGACTATGGCTACACCTTC; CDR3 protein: CASSPRAGDGDYGYTF